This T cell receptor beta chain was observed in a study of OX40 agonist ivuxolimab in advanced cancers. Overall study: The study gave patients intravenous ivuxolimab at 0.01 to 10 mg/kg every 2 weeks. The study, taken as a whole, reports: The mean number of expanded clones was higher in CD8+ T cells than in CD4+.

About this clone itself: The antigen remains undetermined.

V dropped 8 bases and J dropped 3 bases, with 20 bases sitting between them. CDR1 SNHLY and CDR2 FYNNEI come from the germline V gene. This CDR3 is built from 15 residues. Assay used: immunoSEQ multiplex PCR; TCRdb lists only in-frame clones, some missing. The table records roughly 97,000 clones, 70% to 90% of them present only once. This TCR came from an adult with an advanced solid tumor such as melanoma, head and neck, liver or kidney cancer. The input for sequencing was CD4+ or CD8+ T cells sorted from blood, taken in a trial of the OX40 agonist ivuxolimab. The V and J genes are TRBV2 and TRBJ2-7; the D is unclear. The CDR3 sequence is CASAIVGRDVYEQYF. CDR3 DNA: TGTGCCAGCGCAATCGTTGGTAGGGATGTCTACGAGCAGTACTTC.